This is a list of T cell receptor beta chains from one sample in a study of Ad26.COV2.S vaccination and SARS-CoV-2 variants. TCRdb's copy holds only in-frame clones and misses some; the assay was immunoSEQ multiplex PCR. This sample has about 400,000 clones; about 83% occur once, and the top ten carry about 7.4%. Sequences were derived from peripheral blood, sampled in a trial of Ad26.COV2.S vaccine versus placebo. These receptor sequences come from a person between 18 and 59 years old who received the Ad26.COV2.S COVID-19 vaccine or a placebo. Both conserved end residues are part of each CDR3. The D gene is left open where the match is weak. The listing skips clone size in some rows; elsewhere it reads once, few, many or a size class.

len: 14; j_gene: TRBJ1-4; v_gene: TRBV7-9; d_gene: TRBD1; abundance: few; CDR3aa: CASNNIPTGDRLFF; CDR3nt: TGTGCCAGCAACAATATCCCGACAGGGGATAGACTGTTTTTT
len: 14; j_gene: TRBJ2-1; v_gene: TRBV29-1; d_gene: TRBD2; abundance: -; CDR3aa: CSVVIGGGYNEQFF; CDR3nt: TGCAGCGTCGTTATAGGCGGGGGGTACAATGAGCAGTTCTTC
len: 13; j_gene: TRBJ2-5; v_gene: TRBV30; d_gene: -; abundance: -; CDR3aa: CAKIVRVGETQYF; CDR3nt: TGTGCCAAGATCGTGCGGGTCGGGGAGACCCAGTACTTC
len: 13; j_gene: TRBJ2-5; v_gene: TRBV11-3; d_gene: -; abundance: -; CDR3aa: CASSFQPSETQYF; CDR3nt: TGTGCCAGCAGCTTCCAACCCTCAGAGACCCAGTACTTC
len: 17; j_gene: TRBJ2-1; v_gene: TRBV6-1; d_gene: TRBD1; abundance: -; CDR3aa: CASSEPHGTGAYNEQFF; CDR3nt: TGTGCCAGCAGTGAACCACACGGGACAGGGGCCTACAATGAGCAGTTCTTC
len: 12; j_gene: TRBJ2-7; v_gene: TRBV27; d_gene: -; abundance: -; CDR3aa: CASSQGPYEQYF; CDR3nt: TGTGCCAGCAGCCAGGGTCCCTACGAGCAGTACTTC
len: 15; j_gene: TRBJ2-7; v_gene: TRBV18; d_gene: -; abundance: once; CDR3aa: CASSPISGEPYEQYF; CDR3nt: TGTGCCAGCTCACCAATTTCAGGAGAGCCCTACGAGCAGTACTTC
len: 14; j_gene: TRBJ2-7; v_gene: TRBV29-1; d_gene: TRBD1; abundance: -; CDR3aa: CSVWDRGAPYEQYF; CDR3nt: TGCAGCGTTTGGGACAGGGGAGCACCCTACGAGCAGTACTTC
len: 14; j_gene: TRBJ1-6; v_gene: TRBV2; d_gene: -; abundance: -; CDR3aa: CASRGDAYNSPLHF; CDR3nt: TGTGCCAGCAGAGGGGATGCCTATAATTCACCCCTCCACTTT
len: 13; j_gene: TRBJ2-5; v_gene: TRBV7-2; d_gene: -; abundance: once; CDR3aa: CASSLAGIETQYF; CDR3nt: TGTGCCAGCAGCTTAGCAGGGATTGAGACCCAGTACTTC
len: 12; j_gene: TRBJ2-7; v_gene: TRBV11-2; d_gene: -; abundance: -; CDR3aa: CASTTGYNEQYF; CDR3nt: TGTGCCAGCACAACAGGGTATAACGAGCAGTACTTC
len: 15; j_gene: TRBJ2-4; v_gene: TRBV18; d_gene: -; abundance: -; CDR3aa: CASSPTARAKNIQYF; CDR3nt: TGTGCCAGCTCACCCACCGCCAGGGCCAAAAACATTCAGTACTTC
len: 15; j_gene: TRBJ1-4; v_gene: TRBV15; d_gene: -; abundance: -; CDR3aa: CATSREVGYGGKLFF; CDR3nt: TGTGCCACCAGCAGAGAAGTAGGGTATGGGGGGAAACTGTTTTTT
len: 13; j_gene: TRBJ2-2; v_gene: TRBV11-1; d_gene: -; abundance: -; CDR3aa: CASSFTAAGELFF; CDR3nt: TGTGCCAGCAGCTTTACGGCCGCCGGGGAGCTGTTTTTT
len: 14; j_gene: TRBJ1-1; v_gene: TRBV6-5; d_gene: -; abundance: -; CDR3aa: CASSPHDPRTEAFF; CDR3nt: TGTGCCAGCAGCCCGCATGACCCCCGGACTGAAGCTTTCTTT
len: 14; j_gene: TRBJ1-5; v_gene: TRBV3-1/TRBV3-2; d_gene: -; abundance: few; CDR3aa: CASSQGYRGQPQHF; CDR3nt: TGTGCCAGCAGCCAAGGGTACCGTGGCCAGCCCCAGCATTTT
len: 14; j_gene: TRBJ1-1; v_gene: TRBV2; d_gene: TRBD1; abundance: -; CDR3aa: CASRRGTGNTEAFF; CDR3nt: TGTGCCAGCAGGAGGGGGACAGGGAACACTGAAGCTTTCTTT
len: 13; j_gene: TRBJ2-5; v_gene: TRBV28; d_gene: TRBD1; abundance: -; CDR3aa: CASKDRGEETQYF; CDR3nt: TGTGCTTCCAAGGACAGGGGTGAAGAGACCCAGTACTTC
len: 14; j_gene: TRBJ1-2; v_gene: TRBV9; d_gene: -; abundance: -; CDR3aa: CASSGVSGAYGYTF; CDR3nt: TGTGCCAGCAGCGGCGTATCGGGCGCGTATGGCTACACCTTC
len: 13; j_gene: TRBJ2-5; v_gene: TRBV5-4; d_gene: -; abundance: -; CDR3aa: CASSPDSQETQYF; CDR3nt: TGTGCCAGCAGCCCGGACAGCCAAGAGACCCAGTACTTC
len: 15; j_gene: TRBJ2-2; v_gene: TRBV5-1; d_gene: TRBD1; abundance: -; CDR3aa: CASNTGTGSTGELFF; CDR3nt: TGCGCCAGCAACACCGGGACAGGGAGTACCGGGGAGCTGTTTTTT
len: 13; j_gene: TRBJ1-2; v_gene: TRBV7-9; d_gene: -; abundance: -; CDR3aa: CASSPGRGYGYTF; CDR3nt: TGTGCCAGCAGCCCGGGGAGGGGCTATGGCTACACCTTC
len: 15; j_gene: TRBJ2-1; v_gene: TRBV5-1; d_gene: TRBD2; abundance: -; CDR3aa: CASSTGLVRGNEQFF; CDR3nt: TGCGCCAGCAGCACCGGACTAGTTAGGGGTAATGAGCAGTTCTTC
len: 12; j_gene: TRBJ2-2; v_gene: TRBV29-1; d_gene: -; abundance: -; CDR3aa: CSVGLDTGELFF; CDR3nt: TGCAGCGTTGGCCTTGACACCGGGGAGCTGTTTTTT
len: 15; j_gene: TRBJ1-4; v_gene: TRBV18; d_gene: TRBD1; abundance: -; CDR3aa: CASSPLRGQGEKLFF; CDR3nt: TGTGCCAGCTCACCACTCAGGGGGCAGGGTGAAAAACTGTTTTTT
len: 13; j_gene: TRBJ2-7; v_gene: TRBV10-3; d_gene: TRBD2; abundance: -; CDR3aa: CAAATGTSYEQYF; CDR3nt: TGTGCCGCAGCAACCGGGACTAGCTACGAGCAGTACTTC
len: 17; j_gene: TRBJ2-4; v_gene: TRBV5-1; d_gene: TRBD2; abundance: -; CDR3aa: CASSWAGREGPQNIQYF; CDR3nt: TGCGCCAGCAGCTGGGCGGGGAGGGAGGGCCCTCAAAACATTCAGTACTTC
len: 12; j_gene: TRBJ1-1; v_gene: TRBV6-6; d_gene: -; abundance: -; CDR3aa: CASSGGGPEAFF; CDR3nt: TGTGCCAGCTCTGGGGGGGGCCCCGAAGCTTTCTTT
len: 12; j_gene: TRBJ1-1; v_gene: TRBV30; d_gene: -; abundance: -; CDR3aa: CAWSGLAGEAFF; CDR3nt: TGTGCCTGGAGCGGCCTTGCAGGGGAAGCTTTCTTT
len: 12; j_gene: TRBJ2-1; v_gene: TRBV5-1; d_gene: TRBD1; abundance: -; CDR3aa: CASSVTGYEQFF; CDR3nt: TGCGCCAGCAGCGTGACAGGGTATGAGCAGTTCTTC
len: 17; j_gene: TRBJ2-1; v_gene: TRBV7-9; d_gene: -; abundance: -; CDR3aa: CASRPQGTTSPYNEQFF; CDR3nt: TGTGCCAGCAGACCACAGGGGACGACTAGTCCCTACAATGAGCAGTTCTTC
len: 15; j_gene: TRBJ2-5; v_gene: TRBV30; d_gene: TRBD1; abundance: -; CDR3aa: CAWSPGTGVRETQYF; CDR3nt: TGTGCCTGGAGTCCCGGGACAGGGGTTCGGGAGACCCAGTACTTC
len: 13; j_gene: TRBJ1-4; v_gene: TRBV7-6; d_gene: -; abundance: -; CDR3aa: CASNLSADEKLFF; CDR3nt: TGTGCCAGCAACTTGAGCGCGGACGAAAAACTGTTTTTT
len: 14; j_gene: TRBJ2-7; v_gene: TRBV5-6; d_gene: -; abundance: -; CDR3aa: CASSEVRDDRKIDF; CDR3nt: TGTGCCAGCAGCGAGGTCCGGGACGATAGGAAGATAGACTTC
len: 13; j_gene: TRBJ1-1; v_gene: TRBV7-3; d_gene: -; abundance: -; CDR3aa: CASSRFLGTEAFF; CDR3nt: TGTGCCAGCAGCCGATTTTTAGGCACTGAAGCTTTCTTT